Listed below are T cell receptor beta chains from one sample, sequenced in a study of shared clonotypes between healthy human individuals. Profiling relied on immunoSEQ multiplex PCR, and the TCRdb table lists in-frame clones only, not all of them. The table records about 2.1 million clones, just under 95% of them present only once. The source material was naive CD8+ T cells from PBMCs. The receptors were gathered from a man younger than 30 in good health. Some clones in this sample may be carry-over from other donors' samples. Both conserved end residues are part of each CDR3.

cdr3_aa: CASSLRGGTGELFF; v_call: TRBV27; j_call: TRBJ2-2
cdr3_aa: CASSLDRGATEAFF; v_call: TRBV5-4; j_call: TRBJ1-1
cdr3_aa: CASSLPGEDYEQYF; v_call: TRBV28; j_call: TRBJ2-7
cdr3_aa: CASSPRATGNQPQHF; v_call: TRBV27; j_call: TRBJ1-5
cdr3_aa: CASSLSKGLTLHEQYF; v_call: TRBV27; j_call: TRBJ2-7
cdr3_aa: CASSPYGLAGYEQYF; v_call: TRBV6-6; j_call: TRBJ2-7
cdr3_aa: CASSVADRVTEAFF; v_call: TRBV9; j_call: TRBJ1-1
cdr3_aa: CASSRPETTGELFF; v_call: TRBV5-6; j_call: TRBJ2-2
cdr3_aa: CASTLRWGSDEQFF; v_call: TRBV6-5; j_call: TRBJ2-1
cdr3_aa: CASSVRELNTEAFF; v_call: TRBV7-9; j_call: TRBJ1-1
cdr3_aa: CASSIGADTGELFF; v_call: TRBV19; j_call: TRBJ2-2
cdr3_aa: CASSIQAPGRRTDTQYF; v_call: TRBV19; j_call: TRBJ2-3
cdr3_aa: CASSEGMSSYNEQFF; v_call: TRBV2; j_call: TRBJ2-1
cdr3_aa: CASRYTLSPLHF; v_call: TRBV28; j_call: TRBJ1-6
cdr3_aa: CASSLGVSWGQPQHF; v_call: TRBV27; j_call: TRBJ1-5
cdr3_aa: CASSELAGGPLEQYF; v_call: TRBV7-9; j_call: TRBJ2-7
cdr3_aa: CASLTTRATANQPQHF; v_call: TRBV28; j_call: TRBJ1-5
cdr3_aa: CSVEDQREGSNEQFF; v_call: TRBV29-1; j_call: TRBJ2-1
cdr3_aa: CAISESLSPNTGELFF; v_call: TRBV10-3; j_call: TRBJ2-2
cdr3_aa: CASSFGGPMYGYTF; v_call: TRBV11-2; j_call: TRBJ1-2
cdr3_aa: CAISEPTDRAPLRDYGYTF; v_call: TRBV10-3; j_call: TRBJ1-2
cdr3_aa: CASSWGLAGRNEQFF; v_call: TRBV7-9; j_call: TRBJ2-1
cdr3_aa: CASRSGSNYNEQFF; v_call: TRBV27; j_call: TRBJ2-1
cdr3_aa: CASRDRGDTEKLFF; v_call: TRBV27; j_call: TRBJ1-4
cdr3_aa: CASSLGQGFYEQYF; v_call: TRBV7-7; j_call: TRBJ2-7
cdr3_aa: CASSSGSGRTETQYF; v_call: TRBV7-9; j_call: TRBJ2-5
cdr3_aa: CASSEVLVKPRNEQFF; v_call: TRBV2; j_call: TRBJ2-1
cdr3_aa: CASSQGLAGGYEQYF; v_call: TRBV5-5; j_call: TRBJ2-7
cdr3_aa: CASSEGGGTPYEQYF; v_call: TRBV9; j_call: TRBJ2-7
cdr3_aa: CASSSPVAGNVNEQFF; v_call: TRBV5-1; j_call: TRBJ2-1
cdr3_aa: CASSEGTGGPGLFF; v_call: TRBV6-1; j_call: TRBJ2-2
cdr3_aa: CASSSDGNQETQYF; v_call: TRBV5-1; j_call: TRBJ2-5
cdr3_aa: CASSYPEGYLQTQYF; v_call: TRBV28; j_call: TRBJ2-5
cdr3_aa: CASSGPMTSGRAGTDTQYF; v_call: TRBV27; j_call: TRBJ2-3
cdr3_aa: CASSDGRGTEAFF; v_call: TRBV6-4; j_call: TRBJ1-1
cdr3_aa: CATRRIYF; v_call: TRBV27; j_call: TRBJ1-3
cdr3_aa: CASSVGQGLETQYF; v_call: TRBV9; j_call: TRBJ2-5
cdr3_aa: CASSQDTRGYEQYF; v_call: TRBV4-1; j_call: TRBJ2-7
cdr3_aa: CASKSEHGTDTQYF; v_call: TRBV6-5; j_call: TRBJ2-3
cdr3_aa: CASSLSGNMNTEAFF; v_call: TRBV28; j_call: TRBJ1-1
cdr3_aa: CASSLAGGSETQYF; v_call: TRBV28; j_call: TRBJ2-5
cdr3_aa: CASSFPAEGGDTEAFF; v_call: TRBV13; j_call: TRBJ1-1
cdr3_aa: CASGLVEAGELFF; v_call: TRBV12-5; j_call: TRBJ2-2
cdr3_aa: CASSYSAGGTEAFF; v_call: TRBV6-5; j_call: TRBJ1-1
cdr3_aa: CSVEEDRAIWGYTF; v_call: TRBV29-1; j_call: TRBJ1-2
cdr3_aa: CASSWGQGAYEQYF; v_call: TRBV5-6; j_call: TRBJ2-7
cdr3_aa: CASSYSKAGGYEQYF; v_call: TRBV6-5; j_call: TRBJ2-7
cdr3_aa: CASSFGRNPIFRPGQKETQYF; v_call: TRBV28; j_call: TRBJ2-5
cdr3_aa: CASTDIQETGTQYF; v_call: TRBV19; j_call: TRBJ2-5
cdr3_aa: CASSLSGGAGYGYTF; v_call: TRBV27; j_call: TRBJ1-2
cdr3_aa: CASSFNSRDGPNYGYTF; v_call: TRBV7-9; j_call: TRBJ1-2
cdr3_aa: CASRPDRTPYEQYF; v_call: TRBV27; j_call: TRBJ2-7